This T cell receptor beta chain was recorded in a study of T-cell reconstitution after alpha-beta-depleted transplantation in children. The germline CDR1 and CDR2 sequences are LNHDA and SQIVND (reference sequence). This CDR3 has 15 residues. Trimming took 3 bases from V and 0 from J, leaving 11 bases between them. It was with unique molecular identifiers that the TCRbeta library was prepared. TCRdb called the PCR reads again in MiXCR, with one record for every CDR3 protein. Among 260,000 or so distinct CDR3 sequences, around 12% were seen once, and the ten largest hold roughly 2.8%. This clonotype originated in a human donor who donated a stem cell graft to a child with acute lymphoblastic leukemia. The input for sequencing was PBMCs from the stem cell graft donor, taken from the stem cell graft. The V and J genes are TRBV19 and TRBJ1-1; weak D call: TRBD1 (5 bases). CDR3 sequence: CASSIHEGLNTEAFF. The CDR3, as DNA: TGTGCCAGTAGTATCCACGAGGGGCTGAACACTGAAGCTTTCTTT.